This passage covers 30 T cell receptor beta chains from one sample sequenced in a study of blood T cell repertoires in COVID-19. Sequencing was performed with immunoSEQ multiplex PCR; in TCRdb, only in-frame clones are kept and a portion is missing. Here the sample spans approximately 200,000 clones, about 85% being singletons. The sequencing sample was made of PBMCs or T cells enriched from blood (not recorded which). The receptor source for this set is a man aged 40-50 years who had recovered from COVID-19.

The J gene is TRBJ2-7, the V gene TRBV28, with 9 bases fitting TRBD1. The V gene's germline CDR1 is MDHEN and CDR2 SYDVKM. The CDR3 runs 15 residues. V lost 5 bases to trimming and J lost 5 bases; unmatched junction nucleotides: 10. The CDR3 nucleotides read TGTGCCAGCAGTCCAATGGGGACAGGGCTGAACGAGCAGTACTTC. Protein: CASSPMGTGLNEQYF.

The rearrangement uses TRBV2 and TRBJ1-6, with D unclear. V gave up 2 bases and J gave up 0 bases, with 11 bases separating them. CDR3 length: 17 amino acids. CDR1 is SNHLY and CDR2 is FYNNEI in the germline V gene. The CDR3 region is CASSEIGPSSYNSPLHF. The CDR3 nucleotides are TGTGCCAGCAGTGAAATTGGGCCGAGCTCCTATAATTCACCCCTCCACTTT.

This clone appeared once. As DNA, the CDR3 is TGTGCCAGCAGCCGACAGGGAGCCTATGGCTACACCTTC. Translation: CASSRQGAYGYTF. The chain recombines TRBV5-8 with TRBJ1-2; 7 bases line up with TRBD1. The CDR3 is made up of 13 amino acids. V lost 4 bases and J lost 4; bases outside the gene matches: 4. CDR1 and CDR2 (germline): SGHTS, YDEGEE.

The V gene is TRBV24-1, the J gene TRBJ1-1, with D perhaps matching TRBD1 (6 bases). CDR1 is KGHDR and CDR2 is SFDVKD in the germline V gene. CDR3 length equals 15 residues. With 3 bases removed from V and 6 bases from J, the gap between germline ends came to 16 bases. CDR3 loop: CATSDHRAKIPEAFF. CDR3 in DNA: TGTGCCACCAGTGATCACAGGGCTAAGATCCCTGAAGCTTTCTTT.

This clone has just one count. This chain uses TRBV11-2 with TRBJ1-2; D is ambiguous. The CDR3 runs to 14 residues. With 1 base removed from V and 5 bases from J, the gap between germline ends came to 11 bases. Germline V lookup: CDR1 SGHAT, CDR2 FQNNGV. CDR3: CASSLGGLEYGYTF. CDR3 nucleotides: TGTGCCAGCAGCTTAGGAGGACTGGAGTATGGCTACACCTTC.

The chain has TRBV24-1 and TRBJ2-1, with 7 bases matching TRBD2. CDR1 and CDR2 (germline): KGHDR, SFDVKD. This CDR3 contains 16 residues. V lost 2 bases, J lost 3 bases, and 6 bases stayed unmatched. CDR3 coding DNA: TGTGCCACCAGTGATTCGGCTAGCGGACACTACAATGAGCAGTTCTTC. As protein: CATSDSASGHYNEQFF.

This clone has just one count. The V gene is TRBV5-1, the J gene TRBJ2-5; 10 bases line up with TRBD2. V dropped 0 bases and J dropped 5; count of bases not matched to a gene: 7. Germline lookup yields CDR1 SGHRS and CDR2 YFSETQ. The CDR3 covers 16 residues. The DNA for the CDR3 is TGCGCCAGCAGCTTGGGTGGACTAGCGGTCCGGGAGACCCAGTACTTC. Translating gives CASSLGGLAVRETQYF.

The V call is TRBV5-1, the J call TRBJ2-1; the match to TRBD1 covers 11 bases. The V gene end was trimmed by 0 bases and the J gene end by 8 bases; junction bases not matched to a gene: 4. CDR1 and CDR2 from the germline V gene are SGHRS and YFSETQ. The length of the CDR3 is 15 residues. The CDR3 sequence: CASSLGWTGGHEQFF. DNA for the CDR3: TGCGCCAGCAGCTTGGGGTGGACAGGGGGCCATGAGCAGTTCTTC.

The chain combines TRBV25-1 with TRBJ2-7, with TRBD2 as a possible D gene (6 bases). The CDR3 sequence is 15 residues long. V lost 4 bases and J 3 bases, leaving 16 bases between the germline ends. Per germline, CDR1 MGHDK and CDR2 SYGVNS. CDR3: CASSAGDPSFYEQYF. In DNA form, the CDR3 reads TGTGCCAGCAGTGCGGGGGACCCGTCTTTCTACGAGCAGTACTTC.

This chain connects TRBV3-1 (or the pseudogene TRBV3-2) to TRBJ2-4; tentative D call: TRBD1 (6 bases). V was shortened by 3 bases and J by 0 bases, with 12 bases between the two germline ends. The V gene's germline CDR1 is LGHDT and CDR2 YNNKEL (reference sequence). The CDR3 has 16 residues. CDR3: CASSQDSALAKNIQYF. As DNA, the CDR3 is TGTGCCAGCAGCCAGGACAGTGCACTAGCCAAAAACATTCAGTACTTC.

J is TRBJ2-1 and V is TRBV24-1; 10 bases line up with TRBD2. The V segment lost 4 bases and the J segment 7 bases; nucleotides outside the gene matches: 9. The CDR3 is 16 amino acids. Germline V CDR1 and CDR2: KGHDR, SFDVKD. The CDR3 sequence: CATSDPAGGPGNEQFF. CDR3 in DNA: TGTGCCACCAGTGACCCAGCGGGAGGGCCAGGGAATGAGCAGTTCTTC.

In the case of this clone: This same CDR3 is encoded by further DNA sequences in the sample. The chain recombines TRBV18 with TRBJ1-2, with a tentative D call TRBD1 (6 bases). V was clipped by 6 bases and J by 3 bases, with 14 bases between them. The V gene's germline CDR1 is KGHSH and CDR2 LQKENI. This CDR3 region has 14 residues. In DNA, the CDR3 is TGTGCCAGCTCGCCTTCAGGGGTCGACTATGGCTACACCTTC. Amino acids: CASSPSGVDYGYTF.

V gene TRBV6-1 combines with J gene TRBJ1-2, with 8 bases identical to TRBD1. This CDR3 is 15 amino acids long. Per germline, CDR1 MNHNS and CDR2 SASEGT. J lost 6 bases, V lost 5 bases, and 11 bases had no gene match. The CDR3 coding sequence is TGTGCCAGCAGTCCTCAAGGACTGACAGGGGATGGCTACACCTTC. Protein product: CASSPQGLTGDGYTF.

V usage is TRBV5-1 and J usage is TRBJ1-1, with a tentative D call TRBD1 (5 bases). Germline V gene sequence: CDR1 SGHRS, CDR2 YFSETQ. CDR3 size: 15 residues. V was shortened by 1 base and J by 5 bases, with 15 bases between the two germline ends. The CDR3 region is CASSLYFGAGTEAFF. CDR3 in DNA: TGCGCCAGCAGCTTGTATTTCGGGGCGGGGACTGAAGCTTTCTTT. Based on the CDR3 plus reference TRBV5-1 and TRBJ1-1, the full variable domain is KAGVTQTPRYLIKTRGQQVTLSCSPISGHRSVSWYQQTPGQGLQFLFEYFSETQRNKGNFPGRFSGRQFSNSRSEMNVSTLELGDSALYLCASSLYFGAGTEAFFGQGTRLTVV.

This clone came up once. V and J are TRBV6-5 and TRBJ1-1, with a possible D match to TRBD1 (5 bases). CDR3 length: 14 residues. Germline values: CDR1 MNHEY, CDR2 SVGAGI. V shed 2 bases and J shed 1 base, with 8 bases lying between them. CDR3 bases: TGTGCCAGCAGTTACAAGCAGGGGAACACTGAAGCTTTCTTT. Residues: CASSYKQGNTEAFF.

Note on this clone: A read error may produce the germline difference seen at one junction end. The genes are TRBV11-1 and TRBJ2-1; D might be TRBD2 (5 bases). Germline V gives CDR1 SGHAT, CDR2 FQDESV (reference sequence). This CDR3 contains 16 residues. The CDR3 coding sequence is TGTGCCAGCAGCCTAGCCCGCGGGCGAGGTGCCAATGAGCAGTTCTTC. Amino acids: CASSLARGRGANEQFF.

The rearrangement uses TRBV5-4 and TRBJ2-7, with 7 bases fitting TRBD1. CDR1 is SGHNT, CDR2 YYREEE, per germline (reference sequence). This CDR3 comprises 16 residues. Germline trimming cut 7 bases from V and 4 bases from J; bases unmatched to any gene: 17. CDR3 residues: CASQGSERQGRYEQYF. The CDR3 nucleotides are TGTGCCAGCCAGGGTTCGGAACGACAGGGACGGTACGAGCAGTACTTC.

The chain couples TRBV5-4 to TRBJ2-1; D might be TRBD2 (7 bases). From germline, CDR1 is SGHNT and CDR2 YYREEE (reference sequence). V was shortened by 3 bases and J by 6 bases, with 16 bases between the two germline ends. The CDR3 consists of 15 residues. CDR3 protein: CASSWLGGVVNEQFF. The CDR3 bases are TGTGCCAGCAGCTGGTTAGGGGGGGTTGTCAATGAGCAGTTCTTC.

This sequence joins TRBV7-3 and TRBJ2-7; D might be TRBD2 (6 bases). The CDR3 spans 15 residues. The germline V gene encodes CDR1 SGHTA and CDR2 FQGTGA. Trimming left V 2 bases short and J 4 bases short, with 15 bases between. The CDR3 DNA is TGTGCCAGCAGCTTATCTTCAGGGAGGCAATACGAGCAGTACTTC. Translating it yields CASSLSSGRQYEQYF. Together with reference TRBV7-3 and TRBJ2-7, the CDR3 gives the full variable domain: GAGVSQTPSNKVTEKGKYVELRCDPISGHTALYWYRQSLGQGPEFLIYFQGTGAADDSGLPNDRFFAVRPEGSVSTLKIQRTERGDSAVYLCASSLSSGRQYEQYFGPGTRLTVT.

J is TRBJ2-7 and V is TRBV4-3, with D hard to call. The CDR3 length is 14 residues. Trimming took off 1 base at V and 2 bases at J, with 9 bases between the two ends. CDR1 LGHNA and CDR2 YSLEER come from the germline V gene. The CDR3, as DNA: TGCGCCAGCAGCCAAGCCTTATCTCCCTACGAGCAGTACTTC. This encodes CASSQALSPYEQYF.

The genes are TRBV10-3 and TRBJ1-1; TRBD1 matches at 7 bases. The CDR3 loop spans 16 amino acids. Germline V gene lookup returns CDR1 ENHRY and CDR2 SYGVKD. J was trimmed by 0 bases and V by 0 bases; bases with no gene match: 4. The CDR3 DNA reads TGTGCCATCAGTGAGTCGGGGACAGAAATGAACACTGAAGCTTTCTTT. Its protein is CAISESGTEMNTEAFF.

The V gene is TRBV6-5, the J gene TRBJ2-7; D might be TRBD2 (5 bases). The CDR3 contains 15 residues. Germline V gene data show CDR1 as MNHEY and CDR2 as SVGAGI. V was shortened by 10 bases and J by 0 bases, with 19 bases between the two germline ends. For the CDR3, the DNA is TGTGCCACCTCTAAATCGGGGTCGCCCTCCTACGAGCAGTACTTC. As protein: CATSKSGSPSYEQYF.

The rearrangement links TRBV18 to TRBJ2-7; TRBD1 is a possible D gene (5 bases). Germline values: CDR1 KGHSH, CDR2 LQKENI. V lost 3 bases and J lost 4, with 16 bases in between. This CDR3 has 15 amino acids. CDR3 amino acids: CASSPAVPGMYEQYF. In DNA form, the CDR3 reads TGTGCCAGCTCACCTGCGGTCCCAGGGATGTACGAGCAGTACTTC.

Concerning this clone: At one end the junction does not follow the germline gene, possibly because of a read error. The chain recombines TRBV7-2 with TRBJ2-1, with D perhaps matching TRBD2 (6 bases). Germline V gene sequence: CDR1 SGHTA, CDR2 FQGNSA. The CDR3 loop spans 14 amino acids. CDR3 sequence: CANSREPDYNEQFF. The CDR3 DNA reads as TGTGCCAACAGCCGGGAGCCCGACTACAATGAGCAGTTCTTC.

The V gene is TRBV12-3 or TRBV12-4, the J gene TRBJ1-1, with 9 nucleotides matching TRBD1. The CDR3 loop spans 12 amino acids. The ends lost 7 bases at V and 7 bases at J; junction bases unmatched: 4. CDR3 loop: CASKTTGGEAFF. The CDR3, as DNA: TGTGCCAGCAAAACGACAGGGGGTGAAGCTTTCTTT.

This chain connects TRBV5-1 to TRBJ2-2, with D perhaps matching TRBD2 (7 bases). The CDR3 covers 16 residues. Germline V gives CDR1 SGHRS, CDR2 YFSETQ. Deletions cut 1 base from V and 6 bases from J, with 16 bases between. CDR3 in amino acids: CASSLSGGRDAGELFF. As DNA, the CDR3 is TGCGCCAGCAGCTTGTCCGGGGGGCGCGACGCCGGGGAGCTGTTTTTT.

This clone was detected once. The rearrangement links TRBV28 to TRBJ2-3, with D possibly being TRBD1 (7 bases). The V gene's germline CDR1 is MDHEN and CDR2 SYDVKM. Deletions cut 4 bases from V and 2 bases from J, with 22 bases between. The CDR3 spans 18 residues. The DNA for the CDR3 is TGTGCCAGCAGTTCCCCCCTACTAGCAGGGGGGAACACAGATACGCAGTATTTT. The encoded protein is CASSSPLLAGGNTDTQYF.

V and J are TRBV10-3 and TRBJ2-1, with 7 bases aligning to TRBD2. The junction had 14 bases not matched to a gene; V was cut back by 10 bases and J by 5 bases. Per germline, CDR1 ENHRY and CDR2 SYGVKD. The CDR3 runs to 15 residues. The CDR3 is CASEKGAGPNNEQFF. The CDR3 DNA reads TGTGCCAGCGAAAAGGGAGCGGGACCCAACAATGAGCAGTTCTTC.

Here the CDR3 reads CASSIGLGVGNEQFF. CDR3 coding DNA: TGTGCCAGCAGTATAGGACTAGGGGTGGGAAATGAGCAGTTCTTC. V is TRBV9 and J is TRBJ2-1; 7 bases align to TRBD2. V lost 5 bases and J lost 7; bases outside the gene matches: 12. The CDR3 contains 15 residues. CDR1 is SGDLS, CDR2 YYNGEE, per germline.

The rearrangement uses TRBV27 and TRBJ1-5; maybe TRBD1 (5 bases). This CDR3 spans 16 amino acids. Per germline, CDR1 MNHEY and CDR2 SMNVEV (reference sequence). Trimming cost V 7 bases and J 1 base, with 17 bases left between them. The CDR3, as DNA: TGTGCCAGCAACTCCGTACCGTCAGGGAGCAATCAGCCCCAGCATTTT. Protein: CASNSVPSGSNQPQHF.